Listed below are T cell receptor beta chains from one sample, sequenced in a study of shared clonotypes between healthy human individuals. The assay was immunoSEQ multiplex PCR, and TCRdb's table has in-frame clones only and misses some. The profile shows roughly 2.2 million clones, 85% to 95% of them singletons. Specimen: naive CD4+ T cells from PBMCs. The receptors were gathered from a man aged 18 to 30 in good health. Some clones in this sample may be carry-over from other donors' samples. Each CDR3 is given with its conserved first and last residue. A D gene is named only where the DNA matches it firmly. Rows give clone size only sometimes, using once, few, many, or a class for an expanded clone.

v_call: TRBV2; clone_size: -; d_call: -; j_call: TRBJ2-3; cdr3_nt: TGTGCCAGCGGGGAATATACGCAGTATTTT; cdr3_aa: CASGEYTQYF
v_call: TRBV11-2; clone_size: -; d_call: -; j_call: TRBJ1-5; cdr3_nt: TGTGCCAGCAGCTTAGGACCCTCGAGGGGCCAGCCCCAGCATTTT; cdr3_aa: CASSLGPSRGQPQHF
v_call: TRBV4-1; clone_size: -; d_call: -; j_call: TRBJ2-2; cdr3_nt: TGCGCCAGCAGCCAAGATAACGGGGGGACAGTCAAGACCGGGGAGCTGTTTTTT; cdr3_aa: CASSQDNGGTVKTGELFF
v_call: TRBV9; clone_size: once; d_call: TRBD2; j_call: TRBJ2-7; cdr3_nt: TGTGCCAGCAGCCTGGGACTAGCGGATTCCTACGAGCAGTACTTC; cdr3_aa: CASSLGLADSYEQYF
v_call: TRBV6-6; clone_size: -; d_call: -; j_call: TRBJ1-5; cdr3_nt: TGTGCCAGCACCGACCCGAATCAGCCCCAGCATTTT; cdr3_aa: CASTDPNQPQHF
v_call: TRBV11-2; clone_size: -; d_call: -; j_call: TRBJ2-5; cdr3_nt: TGTGCCAGCACTAGGGAGGGGGCTCAAGAGACCCAGTACTTC; cdr3_aa: CASTREGAQETQYF
v_call: TRBV9; clone_size: -; d_call: TRBD1; j_call: TRBJ1-1; cdr3_nt: TGTGCCAGCAGCGGGGCAGACAGGGGCTCTGAAGCTTTCTTT; cdr3_aa: CASSGADRGSEAFF
v_call: TRBV15; clone_size: -; d_call: -; j_call: TRBJ1-3; cdr3_nt: TGTGCCACCAGCACCCTAGGGGGGTATGGAAACACCATATATTTT; cdr3_aa: CATSTLGGYGNTIYF
v_call: TRBV5-1; clone_size: -; d_call: -; j_call: TRBJ2-3; cdr3_nt: TGCGCCAGCGCACCGGTTGGCACAGATACGCAGTATTTT; cdr3_aa: CASAPVGTDTQYF
v_call: TRBV29-1; clone_size: -; d_call: -; j_call: TRBJ1-4; cdr3_nt: TGCAGCGTTGACGCCGACAGGTCTGGAAATGAAAAACTGTTTTTT; cdr3_aa: CSVDADRSGNEKLFF
v_call: TRBV27; clone_size: -; d_call: -; j_call: TRBJ2-2; cdr3_nt: TGTGCCAGCAGTTTAAAAACCTCCGCTGTCACCGGGGAGCTGTTTTTT; cdr3_aa: CASSLKTSAVTGELFF
v_call: TRBV30; clone_size: few; d_call: -; j_call: TRBJ1-1; cdr3_nt: TGTGCCTGGAGTGTCACAGGCATCATGAACACTGAAGCTTTCTTT; cdr3_aa: CAWSVTGIMNTEAFF
v_call: TRBV18; clone_size: -; d_call: -; j_call: TRBJ2-1; cdr3_nt: TGTGCCAGCTCATGGGGCCAGAGAGCGAATGAGCAGTTCTTC; cdr3_aa: CASSWGQRANEQFF
v_call: TRBV6-6; clone_size: -; d_call: -; j_call: TRBJ2-3; cdr3_nt: TGTGCCAGCAGTTACTCGGGTCCCGGGACGCAGTATTTT; cdr3_aa: CASSYSGPGTQYF
v_call: TRBV10-3; clone_size: -; d_call: TRBD1; j_call: TRBJ1-5; cdr3_nt: TGTGCCATCAGTGCTGGACAGGGGGTGGTTAGCAATCAGCCCCAGCATTTT; cdr3_aa: CAISAGQGVVSNQPQHF
v_call: TRBV14; clone_size: -; d_call: -; j_call: TRBJ1-1; cdr3_nt: TGTGCCAGCAGCCATATTACAGCGAACACTGAAGCTTTCTTT; cdr3_aa: CASSHITANTEAFF
v_call: TRBV7-2; clone_size: -; d_call: -; j_call: TRBJ2-5; cdr3_nt: TGTGCCAGCAGCTCAGAAAATGGGGAGACCCAGTACTTC; cdr3_aa: CASSSENGETQYF
v_call: TRBV29-1; clone_size: -; d_call: -; j_call: TRBJ2-5; cdr3_nt: TGCAGCGTTGAGGGCAGGGGATCTAAAAAGACCCAGTACTTC; cdr3_aa: CSVEGRGSKKTQYF
v_call: TRBV29-1; clone_size: -; d_call: -; j_call: TRBJ2-5; cdr3_nt: TGCAGCGTGAGGGCCAGGGGTCAAGAGACCCAGTACTTC; cdr3_aa: CSVRARGQETQYF
v_call: TRBV7-2; clone_size: -; d_call: -; j_call: TRBJ2-7; cdr3_nt: TGTGCCAGCAGCGTTTACAGGGGGGGAAACTACGAGCAGTACTTC; cdr3_aa: CASSVYRGGNYEQYF
v_call: TRBV27; clone_size: -; d_call: TRBD2; j_call: TRBJ2-7; cdr3_nt: TGTGCCAGCAGTTTATCTAGGGGGACTAGCGGGAGAAGGTACGAGCAGTACTTC; cdr3_aa: CASSLSRGTSGRRYEQYF
v_call: TRBV7-9; clone_size: -; d_call: TRBD2; j_call: TRBJ2-4; cdr3_nt: TGTGCCAGCAGCGCTGGGGGGGGACTCGGTAATCACATTCAGTACTTC; cdr3_aa: CASSAGGGLGNHIQYF
v_call: TRBV29-1; clone_size: -; d_call: -; j_call: TRBJ1-2; cdr3_nt: TGCAGCGTTGTCCGCGGGCTGGAGGGCTACACCTTC; cdr3_aa: CSVVRGLEGYTF
v_call: TRBV4-2; clone_size: -; d_call: -; j_call: TRBJ2-3; cdr3_nt: TGTGCCAGCAGCCAAGGGTTAGCTAGCACAGATACGCAGTATTTT; cdr3_aa: CASSQGLASTDTQYF
v_call: TRBV29-1; clone_size: -; d_call: TRBD1; j_call: TRBJ2-7; cdr3_nt: TGCAGCGTTGAGGGGACAGCCTACGAGCAGTACTTC; cdr3_aa: CSVEGTAYEQYF
v_call: TRBV5-4; clone_size: -; d_call: -; j_call: TRBJ1-3; cdr3_nt: TGTGCCAGCAGCCTCGACAGGCTAGACTCTGGAAACACCATATATTTT; cdr3_aa: CASSLDRLDSGNTIYF
v_call: TRBV28; clone_size: -; d_call: -; j_call: TRBJ1-4; cdr3_nt: TGTGCCAGCTTGGGAACAGTTAATGAAAAACTGTTTTTT; cdr3_aa: CASLGTVNEKLFF
v_call: TRBV15; clone_size: once; d_call: -; j_call: TRBJ1-1; cdr3_nt: TGTGCCACCAGCAGAGGACTCGCATTATTGGGGTCTGAAGCTTTCTTT; cdr3_aa: CATSRGLALLGSEAFF
v_call: TRBV5-1; clone_size: -; d_call: -; j_call: TRBJ1-1; cdr3_nt: TGCGCCAGCAGCTCGCAGGACGGAGCTAACACTGAAGCTTTCTTT; cdr3_aa: CASSSQDGANTEAFF
v_call: TRBV21-1; clone_size: -; d_call: -; j_call: TRBJ2-7; cdr3_nt: TGTGCCAGCAGCAAATGGGGACTAGCGGGTGCCTACGAGCAGTACTTC; cdr3_aa: CASSKWGLAGAYEQYF
v_call: TRBV7-9; clone_size: -; d_call: TRBD1; j_call: TRBJ2-7; cdr3_nt: TGTGCCAGCAGCGGGACAGGAGAAACCTACGAGCAGTACTTC; cdr3_aa: CASSGTGETYEQYF